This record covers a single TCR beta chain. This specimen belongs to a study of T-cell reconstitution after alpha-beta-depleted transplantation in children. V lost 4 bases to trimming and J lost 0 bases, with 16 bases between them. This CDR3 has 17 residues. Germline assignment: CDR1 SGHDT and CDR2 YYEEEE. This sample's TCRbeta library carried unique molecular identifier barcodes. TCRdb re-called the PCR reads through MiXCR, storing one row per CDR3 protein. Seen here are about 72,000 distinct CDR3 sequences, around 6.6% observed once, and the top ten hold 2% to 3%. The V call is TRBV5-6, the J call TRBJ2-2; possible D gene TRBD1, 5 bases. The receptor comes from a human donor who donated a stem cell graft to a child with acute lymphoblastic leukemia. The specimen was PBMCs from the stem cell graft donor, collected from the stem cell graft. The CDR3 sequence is CASSPPWGGPNTGELFF. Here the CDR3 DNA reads TGTGCCAGCAGCCCCCCGTGGGGCGGACCGAACACCGGGGAGCTGTTTTTT.